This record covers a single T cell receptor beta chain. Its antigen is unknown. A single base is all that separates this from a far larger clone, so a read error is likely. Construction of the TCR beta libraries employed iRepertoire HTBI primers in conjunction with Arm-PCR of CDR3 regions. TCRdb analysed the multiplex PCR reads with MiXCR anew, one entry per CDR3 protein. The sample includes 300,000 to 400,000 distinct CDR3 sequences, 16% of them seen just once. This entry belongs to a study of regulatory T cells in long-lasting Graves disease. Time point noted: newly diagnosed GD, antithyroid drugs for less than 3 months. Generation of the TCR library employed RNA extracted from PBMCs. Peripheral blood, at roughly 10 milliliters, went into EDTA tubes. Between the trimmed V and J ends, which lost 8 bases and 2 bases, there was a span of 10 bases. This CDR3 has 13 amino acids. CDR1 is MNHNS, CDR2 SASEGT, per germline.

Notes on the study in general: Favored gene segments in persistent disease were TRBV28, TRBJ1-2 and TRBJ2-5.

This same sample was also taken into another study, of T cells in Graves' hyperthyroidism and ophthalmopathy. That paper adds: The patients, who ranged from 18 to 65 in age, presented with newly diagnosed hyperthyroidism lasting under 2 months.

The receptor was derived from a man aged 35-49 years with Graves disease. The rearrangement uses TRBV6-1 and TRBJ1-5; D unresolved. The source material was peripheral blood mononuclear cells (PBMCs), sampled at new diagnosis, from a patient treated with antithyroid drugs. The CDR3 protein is CASGPDRNQPQHF. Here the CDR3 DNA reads TGTGCCAGCGGCCCGGACCGCAATCAGCCCCAGCATTTT.